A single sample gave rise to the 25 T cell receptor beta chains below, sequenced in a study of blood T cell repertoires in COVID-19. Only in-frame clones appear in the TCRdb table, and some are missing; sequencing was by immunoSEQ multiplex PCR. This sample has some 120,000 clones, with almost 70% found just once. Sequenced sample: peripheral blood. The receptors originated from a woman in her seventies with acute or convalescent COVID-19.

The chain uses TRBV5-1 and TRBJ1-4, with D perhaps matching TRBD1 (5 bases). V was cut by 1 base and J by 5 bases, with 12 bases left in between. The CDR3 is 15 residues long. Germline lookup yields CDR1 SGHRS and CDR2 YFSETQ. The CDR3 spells CASSLIGGANEKLFF. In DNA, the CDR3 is TGCGCCAGCAGCTTGATCGGAGGGGCAAATGAAAAACTGTTTTTT.

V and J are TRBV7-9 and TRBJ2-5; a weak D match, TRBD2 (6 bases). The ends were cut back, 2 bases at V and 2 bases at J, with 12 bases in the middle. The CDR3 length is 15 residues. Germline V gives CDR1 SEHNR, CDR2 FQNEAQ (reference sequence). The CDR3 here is CASSLPSGGQETQYF. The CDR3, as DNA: TGTGCCAGCAGCTTACCTTCCGGGGGACAAGAGACCCAGTACTTC.

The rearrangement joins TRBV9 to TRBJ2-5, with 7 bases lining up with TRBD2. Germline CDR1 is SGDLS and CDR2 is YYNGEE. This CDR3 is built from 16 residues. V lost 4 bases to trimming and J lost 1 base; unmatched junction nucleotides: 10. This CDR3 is CASSPWGGASQETQYF. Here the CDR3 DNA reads TGTGCCAGCAGCCCATGGGGGGGAGCCTCCCAAGAGACCCAGTACTTC.

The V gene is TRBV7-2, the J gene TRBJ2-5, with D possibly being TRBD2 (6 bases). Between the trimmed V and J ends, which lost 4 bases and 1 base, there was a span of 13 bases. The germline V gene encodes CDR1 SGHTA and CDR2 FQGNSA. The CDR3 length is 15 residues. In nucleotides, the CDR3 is TGTGCCAGCAGCTCATTGGGGGGACCCCAAGAGACCCAGTACTTC. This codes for CASSSLGGPQETQYF.

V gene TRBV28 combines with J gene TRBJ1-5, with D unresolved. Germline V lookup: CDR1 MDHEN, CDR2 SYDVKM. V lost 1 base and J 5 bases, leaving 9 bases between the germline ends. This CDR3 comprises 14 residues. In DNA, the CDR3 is TGTGCCAGCAGTTTATTATCAGGCTATCAGCCCCAGCATTTT. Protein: CASSLLSGYQPQHF. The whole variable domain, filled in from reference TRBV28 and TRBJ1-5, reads DVKVTQSSRYLVKRTGEKVFLECVQDMDHENMFWYRQDPGLGLRLIYFSYDVKMKEKGDIPEGYSVSREKKERFSLILESASTNQTSMYLCASSLLSGYQPQHFGDGTRLSIL.

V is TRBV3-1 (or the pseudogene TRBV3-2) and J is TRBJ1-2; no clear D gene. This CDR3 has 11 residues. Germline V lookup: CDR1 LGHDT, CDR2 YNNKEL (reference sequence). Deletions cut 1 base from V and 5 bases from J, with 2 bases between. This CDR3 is CASSQAYGYTF. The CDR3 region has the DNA TGTGCCAGCAGCCAAGCATATGGCTACACCTTC.

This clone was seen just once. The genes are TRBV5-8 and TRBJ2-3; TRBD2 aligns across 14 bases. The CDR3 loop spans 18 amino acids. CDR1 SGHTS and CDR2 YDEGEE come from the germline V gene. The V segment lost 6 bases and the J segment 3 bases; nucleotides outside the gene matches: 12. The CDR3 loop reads CASTKMGTSGRRTDTQYF. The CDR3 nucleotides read TGTGCCAGCACCAAAATGGGGACTAGCGGGAGAAGAACAGATACGCAGTATTTT.

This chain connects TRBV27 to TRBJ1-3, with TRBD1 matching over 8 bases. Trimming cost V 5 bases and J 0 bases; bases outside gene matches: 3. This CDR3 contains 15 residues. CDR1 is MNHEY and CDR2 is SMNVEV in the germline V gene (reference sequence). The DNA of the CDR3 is TGTGCCAGCAGTCCTACAGGGGGCTCTGGAAACACCATATATTTT. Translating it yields CASSPTGGSGNTIYF.

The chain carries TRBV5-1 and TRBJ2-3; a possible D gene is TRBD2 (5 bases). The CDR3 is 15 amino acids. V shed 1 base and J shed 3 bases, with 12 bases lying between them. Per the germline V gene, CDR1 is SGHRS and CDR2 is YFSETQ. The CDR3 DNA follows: TGCGCCAGCAGCTTGATTAGCGCCGAGACAGATACGCAGTATTTT. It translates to CASSLISAETDTQYF.

The CDR3 loop is CASHPGTSGYEQYF. The CDR3 nucleotides read TGTGCCAGCCACCCCGGGACTAGCGGCTACGAGCAGTACTTC. The chain links TRBV19 to TRBJ2-7, with 11 nucleotides matching TRBD2. V was clipped by 9 bases and J by 3 bases; unmatched bases: 7. CDR1 LNHDA and CDR2 SQIVND come from the germline V gene (reference sequence). The CDR3 contains 14 residues.

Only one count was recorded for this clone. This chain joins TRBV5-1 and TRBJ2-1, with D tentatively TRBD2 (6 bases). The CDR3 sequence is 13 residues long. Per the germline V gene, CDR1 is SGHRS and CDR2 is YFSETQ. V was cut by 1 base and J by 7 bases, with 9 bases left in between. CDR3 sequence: CASSLSRGNEQFF. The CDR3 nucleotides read TGCGCCAGCAGCTTGTCTCGGGGGAATGAGCAGTTCTTC.

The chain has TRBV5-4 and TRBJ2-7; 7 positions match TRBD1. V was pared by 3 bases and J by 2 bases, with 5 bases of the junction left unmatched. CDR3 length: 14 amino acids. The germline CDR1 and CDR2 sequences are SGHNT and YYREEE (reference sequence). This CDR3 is CASSSGQRAYEQYF. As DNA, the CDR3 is TGTGCCAGCAGCTCGGGACAGCGAGCCTACGAGCAGTACTTC.

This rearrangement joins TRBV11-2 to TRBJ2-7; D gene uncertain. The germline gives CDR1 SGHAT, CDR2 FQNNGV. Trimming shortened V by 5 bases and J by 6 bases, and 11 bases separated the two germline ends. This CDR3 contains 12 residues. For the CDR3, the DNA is TGTGCCAGCAGCCCCGCCGCAGGCGAGCAGTACTTC. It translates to CASSPAAGEQYF.

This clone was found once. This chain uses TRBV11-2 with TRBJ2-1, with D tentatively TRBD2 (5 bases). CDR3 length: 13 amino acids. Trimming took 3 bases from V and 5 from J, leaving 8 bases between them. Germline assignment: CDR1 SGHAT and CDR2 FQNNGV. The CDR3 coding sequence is TGTGCCAGCAGCTTTACCGGGGACAATGAGCAGTTCTTC. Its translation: CASSFTGDNEQFF. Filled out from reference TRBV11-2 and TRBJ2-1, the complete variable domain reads EAGVAQSPRYKIIEKRQSVAFWCNPISGHATLYWYQQILGQGPKLLIQFQNNGVVDDSQLPKDRFSAERLKGVDSTLKIQPAKLEDSAVYLCASSFTGDNEQFFGPGTRLTVL.

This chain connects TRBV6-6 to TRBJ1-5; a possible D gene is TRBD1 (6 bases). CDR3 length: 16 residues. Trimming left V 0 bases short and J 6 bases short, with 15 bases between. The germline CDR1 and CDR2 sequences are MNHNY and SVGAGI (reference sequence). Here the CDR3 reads CASSYSIGAGAQPQHF. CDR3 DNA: TGTGCCAGCAGTTACTCGATTGGGGCAGGGGCTCAGCCCCAGCATTTT.

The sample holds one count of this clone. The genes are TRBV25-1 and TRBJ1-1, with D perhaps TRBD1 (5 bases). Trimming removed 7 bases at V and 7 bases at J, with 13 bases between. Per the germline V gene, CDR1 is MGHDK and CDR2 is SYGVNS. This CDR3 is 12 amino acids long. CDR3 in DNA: TGTGCCAGCATGGGGCTCAGCCATGAAGCTTTCTTT. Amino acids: CASMGLSHEAFF.

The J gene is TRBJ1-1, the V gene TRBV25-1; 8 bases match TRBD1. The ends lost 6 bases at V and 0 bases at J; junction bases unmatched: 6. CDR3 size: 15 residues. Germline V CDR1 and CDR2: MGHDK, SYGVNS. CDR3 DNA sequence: TGTGCCAGCAGCTCACAGGGGGTGATGAACACTGAAGCTTTCTTT. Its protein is CASSSQGVMNTEAFF.

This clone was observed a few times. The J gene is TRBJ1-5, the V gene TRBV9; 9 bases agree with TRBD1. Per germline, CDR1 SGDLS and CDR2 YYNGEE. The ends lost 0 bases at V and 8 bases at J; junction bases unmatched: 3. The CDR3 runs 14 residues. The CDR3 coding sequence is TGTGCCAGCAGCGTAGGGGACAGGGACAAGCCCCAGCATTTT. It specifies CASSVGDRDKPQHF.

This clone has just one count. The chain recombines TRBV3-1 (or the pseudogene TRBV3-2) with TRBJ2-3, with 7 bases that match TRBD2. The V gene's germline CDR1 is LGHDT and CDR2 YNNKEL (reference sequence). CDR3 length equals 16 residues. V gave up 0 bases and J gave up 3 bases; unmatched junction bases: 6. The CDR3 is CASSQDAGVRTDTQYF. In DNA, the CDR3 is TGTGCCAGCAGCCAAGATGCGGGAGTCAGAACAGATACGCAGTATTTT.

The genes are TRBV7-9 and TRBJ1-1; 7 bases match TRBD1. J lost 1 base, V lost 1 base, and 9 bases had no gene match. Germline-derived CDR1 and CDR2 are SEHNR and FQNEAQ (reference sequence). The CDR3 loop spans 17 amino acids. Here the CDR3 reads CASSLVSTGRSNTEAFF. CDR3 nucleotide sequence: TGTGCCAGCAGCTTAGTATCGACAGGGAGGTCGAACACTGAAGCTTTCTTT.

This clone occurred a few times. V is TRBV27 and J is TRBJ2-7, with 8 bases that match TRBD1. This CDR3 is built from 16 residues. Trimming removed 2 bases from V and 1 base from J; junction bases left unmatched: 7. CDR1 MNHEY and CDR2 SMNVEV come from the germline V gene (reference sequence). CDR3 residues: CASSLSGQGASYEQYF. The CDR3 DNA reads TGTGCCAGCAGTTTAAGCGGGCAGGGGGCTTCCTACGAGCAGTACTTC.

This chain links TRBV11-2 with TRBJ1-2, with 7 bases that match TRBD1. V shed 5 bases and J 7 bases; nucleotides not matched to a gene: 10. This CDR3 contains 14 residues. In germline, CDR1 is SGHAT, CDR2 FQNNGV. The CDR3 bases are TGTGCCAGCAGCCCAAACTTACAGGGGTTTGGCTACACCTTC. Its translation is CASSPNLQGFGYTF.

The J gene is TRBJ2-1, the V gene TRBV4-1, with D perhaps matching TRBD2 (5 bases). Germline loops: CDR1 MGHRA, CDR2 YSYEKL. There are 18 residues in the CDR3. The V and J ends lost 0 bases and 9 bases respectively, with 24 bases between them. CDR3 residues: CASSQESGAFIATVEQFF. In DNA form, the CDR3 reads TGCGCCAGCAGCCAAGAATCTGGTGCTTTTATAGCGACCGTTGAGCAGTTCTTC.

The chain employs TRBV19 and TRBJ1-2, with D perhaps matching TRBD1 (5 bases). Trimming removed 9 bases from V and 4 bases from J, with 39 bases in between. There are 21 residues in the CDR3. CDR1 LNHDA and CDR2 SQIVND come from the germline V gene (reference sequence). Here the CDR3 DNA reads TGTGCCAGGGCGGGGGACCATCAACCCAAATATCTGACCCACGCGGGCTATGGCTACACCTTC. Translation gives CARAGDHQPKYLTHAGYGYTF.

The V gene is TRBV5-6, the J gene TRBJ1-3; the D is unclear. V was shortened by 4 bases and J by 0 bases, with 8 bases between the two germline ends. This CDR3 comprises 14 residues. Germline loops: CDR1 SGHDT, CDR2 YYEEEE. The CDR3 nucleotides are TGTGCCAGCAGCGGAGATCCCTCTGGAAACACCATATATTTT. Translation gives CASSGDPSGNTIYF. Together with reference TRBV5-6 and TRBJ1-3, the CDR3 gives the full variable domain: DAGVTQSPTHLIKTRGQQVTLRCSPKSGHDTVSWYQQALGQGPQFIFQYYEEEERQRGNFPDRFSGHQFPNYSSELNVNALLLGDSALYLCASSGDPSGNTIYFGEGSWLTVV.